This T cell receptor beta chain appears in the sequencing data of a study of T cell changes during pregnancy in multiple sclerosis. This clone was picked up a small number of times. TCRdb's copy holds only in-frame clones and misses some; the assay was immunoSEQ multiplex PCR. This table has 32,000 or so clones, 90% appearing once. Trimming pared 1 base from V and 5 bases from J, leaving 5 bases between. Germline V gene lookup returns CDR1 PRHDT and CDR2 FYEKMQ (reference sequence). The CDR3 length is 12 residues. This specimen consisted of CD4+ T cells from peripheral blood mononuclear cells, obtained in the second trimester of pregnancy. This TCR was sampled from a female donor with multiple sclerosis, enrolled in a pregnancy study. The V gene is TRBV13, the J gene TRBJ1-2; possibly TRBD1 for D (5 bases). CDR3 region: CASSLEGYGYTF. The CDR3 DNA reads TGTGCCAGCAGCTTAGAGGGGTATGGCTACACCTTC.